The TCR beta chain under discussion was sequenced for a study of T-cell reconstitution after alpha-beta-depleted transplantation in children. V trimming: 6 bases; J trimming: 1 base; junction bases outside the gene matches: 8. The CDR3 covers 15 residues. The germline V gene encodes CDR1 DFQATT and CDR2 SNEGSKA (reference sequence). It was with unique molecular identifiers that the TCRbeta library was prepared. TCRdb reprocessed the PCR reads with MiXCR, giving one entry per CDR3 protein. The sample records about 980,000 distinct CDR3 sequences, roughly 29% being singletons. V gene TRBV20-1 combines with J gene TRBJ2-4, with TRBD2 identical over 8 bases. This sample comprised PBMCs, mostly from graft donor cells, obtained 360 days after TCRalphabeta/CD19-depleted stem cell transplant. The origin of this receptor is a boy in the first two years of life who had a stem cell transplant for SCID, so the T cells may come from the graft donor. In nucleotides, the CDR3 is TGCAGTGCGACCAAAGCGGGGGAGGCCAAAAACATTCAGTACTTC. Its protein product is CSATKAGEAKNIQYF.